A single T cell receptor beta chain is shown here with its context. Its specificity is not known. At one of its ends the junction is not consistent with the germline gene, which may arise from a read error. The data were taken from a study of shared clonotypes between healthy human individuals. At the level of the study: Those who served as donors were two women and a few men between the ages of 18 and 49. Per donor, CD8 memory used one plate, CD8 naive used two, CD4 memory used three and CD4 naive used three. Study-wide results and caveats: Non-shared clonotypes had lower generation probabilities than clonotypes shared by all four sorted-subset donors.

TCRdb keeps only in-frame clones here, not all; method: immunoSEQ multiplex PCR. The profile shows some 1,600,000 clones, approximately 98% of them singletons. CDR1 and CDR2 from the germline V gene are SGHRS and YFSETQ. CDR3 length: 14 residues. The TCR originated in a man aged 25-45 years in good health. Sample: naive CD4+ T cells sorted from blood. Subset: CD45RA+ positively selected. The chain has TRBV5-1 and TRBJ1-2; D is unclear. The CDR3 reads CASSLEVVPYGYSF. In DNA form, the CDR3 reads TGCGCCAGCAGCTTGGAGGTCGTACCCTATGGCTACTCCTTC.